This T cell receptor (beta chain) was sequenced for a study of cytomegalovirus exposure and HLA in healthy donors. General study findings and limits: Trimming of TCR beta V- and J-genes showed a link, identified in a later analysis, to a missense DCLRE1C variant. About 87% or about 30% of the time was how often most TCR beta V segments were productive, according to an earlier analysis. An analysis that came later showed most CMV-associated TCR beta chains appearing HLA-restricted.

Germline-derived CDR1 and CDR2 are SGHDT and YYEEEE. CDR3 length equals 13 residues. Trimming shortened V by 2 bases and J by 9 bases, and 14 bases separated the two germline ends. PCR employed 60 Vbeta and 13 Jbeta primers. Only in-frame clones appear in the TCRdb table, and some are missing; sequencing was by immunoSEQ multiplex PCR. The sample has some 190,000 clones, 75% to 90% seen once. Only one count was recorded for this clone. Its antigen is still unknown. V usage is TRBV5-6 and J usage is TRBJ1-2; no clear D gene. Material for sequencing was PBMCs. This clonotype was obtained from a boy aged 2 to 10 in good health and CMV-seronegative. The DNA for the CDR3 is TGTGCCAGCAGCTTCCCGGGATTACAAAGCTACACCTTC. Protein product: CASSFPGLQSYTF.